Listed below are T cell receptor beta chains from one sample, sequenced in a study of OX40 agonist ivuxolimab in advanced cancers. The protocol was immunoSEQ multiplex PCR, while the TCRdb copy is restricted to in-frame clones and leaves out a portion. This sample carries about 100,000 clones, about 89% of them seen once, and the ten largest clones take roughly 0.15%. The material was CD4+ or CD8+ T cells sorted from blood, obtained in a trial of the OX40 agonist ivuxolimab. The receptors shown here come from an adult with an advanced solid tumor such as melanoma, head and neck, liver or kidney cancer. Each CDR3 is given with its conserved first and last residue. The D gene is left open where the match is weak. Size is omitted from some rows. Given values are once, few, many or a class for expanded clones.

D | J | V | size | length | DNA | CDR3
NA | TRBJ1-2 | TRBV5-6 | NA | 13 | TGTGCCAGCAGCTTGCGACTAGACTATGGCTACACCTTC | CASSLRLDYGYTF
TRBD1 | TRBJ2-1 | TRBV7-8 | NA | 13 | TGTGCCAGCAGCCACCCCGGACAGGATGAGCAGTTCTTC | CASSHPGQDEQFF
TRBD1 | TRBJ1-3 | TRBV19 | NA | 17 | TGTGCCAGTAGTATATACTTGGGACAGTCCTCTGGAAACACCATATATTTT | CASSIYLGQSSGNTIYF
NA | TRBJ2-4 | TRBV11-2 | NA | 15 | TGTGCCAGCAGCAACAGGGATCTAGCCAAAAACATTCAGTACTTC | CASSNRDLAKNIQYF
NA | TRBJ1-2 | TRBV6-6 | NA | 13 | TGTGCCAGCAGTGTCCAGCCTCCGCGGGGCTACACCTTC | CASSVQPPRGYTF
TRBD1 | TRBJ2-1 | TRBV5-1 | NA | 11 | TGCGCCAGCAGACAGGGGATAGAGCAGTTCTTC | CASRQGIEQFF
TRBD1 | TRBJ2-5 | TRBV10-2 | NA | 15 | TGCGCCAGCAGCACGACAGGGGGGAGAGAAGAGACCCAGTACTTC | CASSTTGGREETQYF
TRBD1 | TRBJ1-1 | TRBV19 | NA | 15 | TGTGCCAGTAGGGTTCCGAGGACAGGGAACACTGAAGCTTTCTTT | CASRVPRTGNTEAFF
NA | TRBJ1-1 | TRBV7-8 | NA | 16 | TGTGCCAGCAGCTTATTTCTCACAGTAACTGTCGCTGAAGCTTTCTTT | CASSLFLTVTVAEAFF
NA | TRBJ1-1 | TRBV19 | NA | 13 | TGTGCGAGTAAGGGTTGGGGGACCACTGAAGCTTTCTTT | CASKGWGTTEAFF
NA | TRBJ1-1 | TRBV2 | NA | 15 | TGTGCCAGCAGTGAACCCCCGGGGTGGAATACTGAAGCTTTCTTT | CASSEPPGWNTEAFF
TRBD2 | TRBJ2-1 | TRBV27 | NA | 18 | TGTGCCAGCAGCCGCGGACTAGCGGGAGATATCTCCTACAATGAGCAGTTCTTC | CASSRGLAGDISYNEQFF
NA | TRBJ1-1 | TRBV11-2 | once | 15 | TGTGCCAGCAGCACCCGGACAGCCTTTTCAACTGAAGCTTTCTTT | CASSTRTAFSTEAFF
NA | TRBJ2-5 | TRBV7-7 | once | 15 | TGTGCCAGCAGCTTAGTCGGCAGGGGAGGAGAGACCCAGTACTTC | CASSLVGRGGETQYF
TRBD1 | TRBJ1-2 | TRBV6-1 | once | 15 | TGTGCCAGCAGGTCCGGGACAGAGAGTAACTATGGCTACACCTTC | CASRSGTESNYGYTF
NA | TRBJ2-3 | TRBV29-1 | NA | 12 | TGCAGCGTTGAATACAGCACAGATACGCAGTATTTT | CSVEYSTDTQYF
TRBD1 | TRBJ2-7 | TRBV5-1 | NA | 15 | TGCGCCAGCAGCGAAGTTCCAGGGGGCTCTAACGAGCAGTACTTC | CASSEVPGGSNEQYF
TRBD2 | TRBJ2-1 | TRBV5-1 | NA | 15 | TGCGCCAGCAGATCAGGACTAGCGGGGCACAATGAGCAGTTCTTC | CASRSGLAGHNEQFF
NA | TRBJ2-1 | TRBV9 | NA | 16 | TGTGCCAGCAGCGTAGGGTCAGGACTTGGATACAATGAGCAGTTCTTC | CASSVGSGLGYNEQFF
NA | TRBJ1-2 | TRBV11-2 | NA | 15 | TGTGCCAGCAGCTTGGGGAGACTGCGGGGGTATGGCTACACCTTC | CASSLGRLRGYGYTF
TRBD2 | TRBJ2-3 | TRBV5-4 | NA | 17 | TGTGCCAGCAGCTCGCGACTAGCGGGAGCCGGTTTGGATACGCAGTATTTT | CASSSRLAGAGLDTQYF
TRBD1 | TRBJ1-3 | TRBV6-1 | NA | 15 | TGTGCCAGCAACCCGGACAGGAGCTCTGGAAACACCATATATTTT | CASNPDRSSGNTIYF